The 13 T cell receptor beta chains given below trace back to one sample, sequenced in a study of blood T cell repertoires in COVID-19. Repertoires were generated with immunoSEQ multiplex PCR, while TCRdb's copy carries only in-frame clones and drops some. The table records about 250,000 clones, around 85% of them present only once. Sequencing used peripheral blood. Receptors originate from a man older than 75 with acute or convalescent COVID-19.

V and J are TRBV6-5 and TRBJ1-1; the match to TRBD1 covers 9 bases. The CDR3 covers 14 residues. Germline trimming cut 6 bases from V and 4 bases from J; bases unmatched to any gene: 6. Germline lookup yields CDR1 MNHEY and CDR2 SVGAGI. The CDR3 protein is CASRGGQGLTEAFF. The CDR3 DNA reads as TGTGCCAGCAGGGGGGGACAGGGACTCACTGAAGCTTTCTTT.

The J gene is TRBJ2-1, the V gene TRBV2; 13 bases line up with TRBD2. The CDR3 has 18 amino acids. The germline V gene has CDR1 SNHLY and CDR2 FYNNEI. The ends lost 4 bases at V and 15 bases at J; junction bases unmatched: 21. Here the CDR3 reads CASSARRWLGTSGVYRFF. DNA for the CDR3: TGTGCCAGCAGTGCTCGTAGGTGGCTCGGGACTAGCGGGGTTTATAGGTTCTTC.

This chain links TRBV4-2 with TRBJ2-1; 8 bases are shared with TRBD2. The CDR3 totals 14 residues. The V gene end was trimmed by 3 bases and the J gene end by 9 bases; junction bases not matched to a gene: 7. In germline, CDR1 is LGHNA, CDR2 YNFKEQ. DNA of the CDR3: TGTGCCAGCAGCCAGTACGGGGGGGCCGCTGAGCAGTTCTTC. It codes for CASSQYGGAAEQFF.

The chain uses TRBV30 and TRBJ1-1; no clear D. The CDR3 extends over 10 amino acids. The V end was cut by 1 base, the J end by 11 bases, with 8 bases between. Germline values: CDR1 GTSNPN, CDR2 SVGIG (reference sequence). The chain's CDR3 is CAWSDIGAFF. CDR3 nucleotide sequence: TGTGCCTGGAGTGATATCGGGGCTTTCTTT.

The V gene is TRBV5-4, the J gene TRBJ1-4, with 9 bases matching TRBD1. Unmatched junction bases numbered 4, after V lost 4 bases and J lost 3 bases. CDR3 size: 15 residues. CDR1 is SGHNT, CDR2 YYREEE, per germline (reference sequence). The CDR3 reads CASSLTGGSNEKLFF. The CDR3, as DNA: TGTGCCAGCAGCCTCACAGGGGGCTCTAATGAAAAACTGTTTTTT.

The rearrangement links TRBV3-1 (or the pseudogene TRBV3-2) to TRBJ1-6, with D unclear. The CDR3 loop spans 13 amino acids. Germline CDR1 is LGHDT and CDR2 is YNNKEL (reference sequence). Trimming left V 3 bases short and J 10 bases short, with 10 bases between. CDR3 residues: CASSQSLGSPLHF. The CDR3 DNA reads as TGTGCCAGCAGCCAGTCTCTAGGATCACCCCTCCACTTT.

This rearrangement joins TRBV6-6 to TRBJ1-1; D is ambiguous. The CDR3 is 13 amino acids. Trimming removed 7 bases from V and 5 bases from J, with 14 bases in between. CDR1 is MNHNY and CDR2 is SVGAGI in the germline V gene (reference sequence). DNA of the CDR3: TGTGCCAGCAAAGTCTCACGCGAAACTGAAGCTTTCTTT. This encodes CASKVSRETEAFF.

The chain carries TRBV5-5 and TRBJ1-1, with D possibly matching TRBD1 (5 bases). The germline CDR1 and CDR2 sequences are SGHKS and YYEKEE (reference sequence). The V end was cut by 4 bases, the J end by 7 bases, with 17 bases between. The CDR3 has 14 residues. The CDR3 coding sequence is TGTGCCAGCAGCACGCCCACGGGGGTTAGTGAAGCTTTCTTT. Translated: CASSTPTGVSEAFF. The variable domain in full, with the rest retrieved from reference TRBV5-5 and TRBJ1-1, is DAGVTQSPTHLIKTRGQQVTLRCSPISGHKSVSWYQQVLGQGPQFIFQYYEKEERGRGNFPDRFSARQFPNYSSELNVNALLLGDSALYLCASSTPTGVSEAFFGQGTRLTVV.

This chain joins TRBV6-5 and TRBJ1-5, with 8 bases matching TRBD1. The V gene end was trimmed by 0 bases and the J gene end by 6 bases; junction bases not matched to a gene: 7. The germline CDR1 and CDR2 sequences are MNHEY and SVGAGI. This CDR3 is built from 16 residues. The CDR3 coding sequence is TGTGCCAGCAGTTACTCGGGACAGGCCTCGAGTCAGCCCCAGCATTTT. Translating it yields CASSYSGQASSQPQHF.

V and J are TRBV6-6 and TRBJ1-1; unclear D gene. From germline, CDR1 is MNHNY and CDR2 SVGAGI (reference sequence). Trimming pared 0 bases from V and 0 bases from J, leaving 8 bases between. The CDR3 covers 15 residues. The CDR3 nucleotides read TGTGCCAGCAGTTACTCCGGCGGCATGAACACTGAAGCTTTCTTT. Translated: CASSYSGGMNTEAFF.

V gene TRBV7-2 combines with J gene TRBJ2-1, with TRBD1 matching 12 bases. V lost 5 bases, J lost 7 bases, and 6 bases stayed unmatched. Germline loops: CDR1 SGHTA, CDR2 FQGNSA. The CDR3 spans 15 residues. The CDR3, as DNA: TGTGCCAGCAGCCCGCCGGGACAGGGGGCGAATGAGCAGTTCTTC. It translates to CASSPPGQGANEQFF.

J is TRBJ1-5 and V is TRBV12-5, with D possibly TRBD1 on 6 matching bases. This CDR3 has 17 residues. Per germline, CDR1 LGHNT and CDR2 FRNRAP. The V gene lost 7 bases and the J gene lost 5 bases, with 24 bases spanning the gap. The DNA of the CDR3 is TGTGCTAGTGCCGTTAGGGTGTGGGGGCCCAATTATCAGCCCCAGCATTTT. It codes for CASAVRVWGPNYQPQHF.

The V call is TRBV2, the J call TRBJ2-3, with TRBD2 matching over 7 bases. This CDR3 comprises 15 residues. The germline V gene encodes CDR1 SNHLY and CDR2 FYNNEI. V dropped 4 bases and J dropped 4; count of bases not matched to a gene: 8. The CDR3 bases are TGTGCCAGCAGTGGGGGACTAAGTGGCTCAGATACGCAGTATTTT. Protein product: CASSGGLSGSDTQYF.